The clone carrying this T cell receptor (beta chain) was recorded once. It was with 60 Vbeta and 13 Jbeta primers that the PCR ran. Profiling relied on immunoSEQ multiplex PCR, and the TCRdb table lists in-frame clones only, not all of them. This table holds tens of thousands of clones, 75% to 85% found once. This sample is part of a study of cytomegalovirus exposure and HLA in healthy donors. The CDR3 spans 14 residues. CDR1 and CDR2 (germline): SGDLS, YYNGEE. V lost 0 bases and J lost 7, with 8 bases in between. This clonotype was sampled from a man aged 18 to 29 in good health and CMV-seropositive. Input material: PBMCs. This chain connects TRBV9 to TRBJ1-6; D gene unclear. The CDR3 region has the DNA TGTGCCAGCAGCGTAGGTCCGGAGAATTCACCCCTCCACTTT. This encodes CASSVGPENSPLHF.